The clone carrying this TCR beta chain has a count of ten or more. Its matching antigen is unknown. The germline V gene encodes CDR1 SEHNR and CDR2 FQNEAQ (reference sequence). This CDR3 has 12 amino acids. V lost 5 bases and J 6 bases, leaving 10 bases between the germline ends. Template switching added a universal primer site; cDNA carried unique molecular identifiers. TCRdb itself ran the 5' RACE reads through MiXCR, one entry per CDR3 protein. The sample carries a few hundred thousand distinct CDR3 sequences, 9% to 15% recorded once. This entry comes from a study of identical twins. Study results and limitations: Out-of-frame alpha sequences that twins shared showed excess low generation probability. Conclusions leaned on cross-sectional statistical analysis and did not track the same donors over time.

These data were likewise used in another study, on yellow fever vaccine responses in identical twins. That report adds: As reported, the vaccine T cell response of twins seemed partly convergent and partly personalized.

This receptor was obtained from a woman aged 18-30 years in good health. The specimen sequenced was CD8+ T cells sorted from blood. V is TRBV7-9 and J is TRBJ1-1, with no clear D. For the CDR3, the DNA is TGTGCCAGCAGCCCCCCAGTCGCTGAAGCTTTCTTT. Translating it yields CASSPPVAEAFF.